This is a list of T cell receptor beta chains from one sample in a study of cytomegalovirus exposure and HLA in healthy donors. Assay used: immunoSEQ multiplex PCR; TCRdb lists only in-frame clones, some missing. The sample yields 210,000 or so clones, 70% to 80% seen once. Sequencing input: PBMCs. Receptor source: a girl aged 2-10 years in good health and CMV-seronegative. Both conserved end residues are trimmed from each CDR3.

j_gene | v_gene | CDR3aa
TRBJ1-2 | TRBV7-2 | ASSLTVRGYGYT
TRBJ2-7 | TRBV9 | ASLSASGDGGPAVKVYEQY
TRBJ2-2 | TRBV10-3 | AISQVTGGLNTGELF
TRBJ1-2 | TRBV5-4 | ASSLGGGSTGGRYGYT
TRBJ2-3 | TRBV2 | ASSAGVPDTQY
TRBJ1-1 | TRBV5-4 | ASSYLDRLNTEAF
TRBJ2-3 | TRBV7-8 | ASSPGLGVAVKNTQY
TRBJ2-3 | TRBV6-5 | ASSYRGQEQDTQY
TRBJ1-2 | TRBV14 | ASSTNRGRGYGYT
TRBJ1-2 | TRBV4-1 | ASSQAGPYGYT
TRBJ2-1 | TRBV5-4 | ASSPVGGQGGWYEQF
TRBJ1-5 | TRBV5-1 | ASSLAGGSNQPQH
TRBJ1-2 | TRBV19 | ASTTADNYGYT
TRBJ2-3 | TRBV29-1 | SVGTGADTQY
TRBJ2-1 | TRBV19 | ASRPLAGDYNEQF
TRBJ2-4 | TRBV29-1 | SVRQGAQNIQY
TRBJ2-1 | TRBV11-3 | ASSSATSSYNEQF
TRBJ1-6 | TRBV6-1 | ASSEERGQQVRTLH
TRBJ1-4 | TRBV11-2 | ASSLTIDRIS
TRBJ2-1 | TRBV11-2 | ASSGALYNEQF
TRBJ1-5 | TRBV6-1 | ATATGRNQPQH
TRBJ2-1 | TRBV7-9 | ASSPVGGGSTRNEQF
TRBJ1-1 | TRBV5-1 | ASSLALRSGSDTEAF
NA | TRBV27 | ASSPRSSSYEQY
TRBJ2-7 | TRBV2 | ASRLSTEGSSYEQY
TRBJ2-5 | TRBV5-6 | ASSREGGTPTQETQY
TRBJ2-2 | TRBV5-1 | ASSYYRGDTGELF
TRBJ2-5 | TRBV5-4 | ASSPDRGPTQY
TRBJ2-1 | TRBV5-6 | ASSWGLLGEQF
TRBJ2-7 | TRBV13 | ASSGGVPSGGTSYEQY
TRBJ2-1 | TRBV7-8 | ASSLYGTVSSYNEQF
TRBJ1-1 | TRBV27 | ASSLYQTPNKLGGRGTEAF
TRBJ2-2 | TRBV10-3 | AIGRGGATGELF
TRBJ2-3 | TRBV5-4 | ASSLAVADTQY
TRBJ1-1 | TRBV5-6 | ASSSGDTEAF
TRBJ1-1 | TRBV5-1 | ASSLGSVNTEAF
TRBJ1-1 | TRBV9 | ASSVGQGNTEAF
TRBJ2-3 | TRBV29-1 | SVEGSGGYTDTQY
TRBJ2-3 | TRBV30 | ASLAAPDTQY
TRBJ1-4 | TRBV5-1 | ASSSDRGNEKLF
TRBJ2-7 | TRBV5-1 | ASSTIAGGSYEQY
TRBJ1-2 | TRBV6-5 | ASSYGQAMRDGYT
TRBJ1-3 | TRBV18 | ASSRDRETHSIY